This T cell receptor (beta chain) emerged from a study of identical twins. Study-wide findings and caveats: When twins shared out-of-frame alpha sequences, those sequences had excess low generation probability.

A universal primer site arose from template switching, and cDNA bore unique molecular identifiers. Using its own MiXCR run on the 5' RACE reads, TCRdb lists one record per CDR3 protein. The sample carries under 300,000 distinct CDR3 sequences, approximately 12% recorded once. The CDR3 is 14 residues long. Between the trimmed V and J ends, which lost 6 bases and 3 bases, there was a span of 17 bases. Germline V lookup: CDR1 DFQATT, CDR2 SNEGSKA (reference sequence). This clonotype was observed a handful of times. The antigen remains undetermined. This sample also belongs to another study, concerning yellow fever vaccine responses in identical twins.

The material sequenced was memory (CD45RO+) T cells sorted from blood. The chain employs TRBV20-1 and TRBJ1-1; D remains ambiguous. This clonotype was sampled from a woman aged 18-35 years in good health. The CDR3 DNA reads TGCAGTGCCCCTAAGTCGGGTCGGGACACTGAAGCTTTCTTT. Protein: CSAPKSGRDTEAFF.